The T cell receptor beta chain under discussion was sequenced for a study of CD8 T cells in Susac syndrome. RNA in amounts of roughly 0.5 to 1 ug was reverse transcribed with random hexamers. Amplification of TCR beta CDR3 spanned 54 Vbeta and 13 Jbeta via immunoSEQ multiplex PCR. TCRdb redid the calling of the immunoSEQ multiplex PCR reads with MiXCR, one entry per CDR3 protein. Here the sample spans about 70,000 distinct CDR3 sequences, around 96% being singletons. Overall study findings and caveats: In its TCR sequencing and HLA analysis, the study acknowledged that the number of individuals was relatively small.

The germline V and J ends were trimmed by 0 bases and 0 bases, with 10 bases remaining between them. The V gene's germline CDR1 is SGHNT and CDR2 YYREEE (reference sequence). The CDR3 has 15 amino acids. Worth noting for this clonotype: No antigen is known for it.

The multiple sclerosis controls, all treatment-naive patients, had relapsing-remitting disease that was stable or active. It was negative isolation that provided the CD8+ and CD4+ T cells, whereas TEMRA cells were enriched by FACS. Sequencing was performed on CD4+ T cells from PBMCs. The chain joins TRBV5-4 to TRBJ2-7, with D tentatively TRBD2 (5 bases). The TCR comes from a human donor with multiple sclerosis. The CDR3 spells CASSLAVGSSYEQYF. The CDR3 DNA follows: TGTGCCAGCAGCTTGGCCGTGGGGAGCTCCTACGAGCAGTACTTC.